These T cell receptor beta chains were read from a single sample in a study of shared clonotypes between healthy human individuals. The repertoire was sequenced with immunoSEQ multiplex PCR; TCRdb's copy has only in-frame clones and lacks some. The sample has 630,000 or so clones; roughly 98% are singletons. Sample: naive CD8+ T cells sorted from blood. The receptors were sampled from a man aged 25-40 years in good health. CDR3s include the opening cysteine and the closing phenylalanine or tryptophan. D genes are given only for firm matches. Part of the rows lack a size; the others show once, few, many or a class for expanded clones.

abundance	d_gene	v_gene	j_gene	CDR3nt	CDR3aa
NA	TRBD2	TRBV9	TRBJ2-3	TGTGCCAGCAGCGTAGTCCCGGGAGGGCCGAGTCCAGATACGCAGTATTTT	CASSVVPGGPSPDTQYF
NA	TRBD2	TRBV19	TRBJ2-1	TGTGCCAGTAGTCCGCGGGAGCTATACAATGAGCAGTTCTTC	CASSPRELYNEQFF
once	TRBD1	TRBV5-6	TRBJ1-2	TGTGCCAGCAGCTGGGGGACAGGGGATTATGGCTACACCTTC	CASSWGTGDYGYTF
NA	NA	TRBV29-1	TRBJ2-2	TGCAGCGTGATACAGGACATAAACACCGGGGAGCTGTTTTTT	CSVIQDINTGELFF
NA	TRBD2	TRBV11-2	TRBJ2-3	TGTGCCAGCAGCACCGGACTGAGCGGGATCACAGATACGCAGTATTTT	CASSTGLSGITDTQYF
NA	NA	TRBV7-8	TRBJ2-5	TGTGCCAGCAGCACGGGACTCCGGGAGTACCAAGAGACCCAGTACTTC	CASSTGLREYQETQYF
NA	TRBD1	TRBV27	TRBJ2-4	TGTGCCAGCAGTCCTGGGACAGGGTTAGCCAAAAACATTCAGTACTTC	CASSPGTGLAKNIQYF
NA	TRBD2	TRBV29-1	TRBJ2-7	TGCAGCGTCATCCTAGCGGAGACCTACGAGCAGTACTTC	CSVILAETYEQYF
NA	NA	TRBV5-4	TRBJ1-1	TGTGCCAGCGGCGTGACATCCGACACTGAAGCTTTCTTT	CASGVTSDTEAFF
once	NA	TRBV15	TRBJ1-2	TGTGCCACCAGCAGGGTCCCGTCTTCTGGCTACACCTTC	CATSRVPSSGYTF
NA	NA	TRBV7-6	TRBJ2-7	TGTGCCAGCAGCTCCATAGATCGCAAGCAGTACTTC	CASSSIDRKQYF
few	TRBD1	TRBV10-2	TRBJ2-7	TGCGCCAGCAGTGAGTTGGGACAGGGGACCGAGCAGTACTTC	CASSELGQGTEQYF
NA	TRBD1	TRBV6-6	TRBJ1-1	TGTGCCAGCAGTTATCAAAAGGGGACAGGGAACACTGAAGCTTTCTTT	CASSYQKGTGNTEAFF
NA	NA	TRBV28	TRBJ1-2	TGTGCCAGCAGTCAACGGGTCGACTATGGCTACACCTTC	CASSQRVDYGYTF
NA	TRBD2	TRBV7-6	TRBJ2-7	TGTGCCAGCAGCTTAGTCGCCGGGACTAGCGGGACCTACGAGCAGTACTTC	CASSLVAGTSGTYEQYF
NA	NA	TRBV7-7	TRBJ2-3	TGTGCCAGCAGCTTAGGGGAGGGCACAGATACGCAGTATTTT	CASSLGEGTDTQYF
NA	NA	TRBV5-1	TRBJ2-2	TGCGCCAGCAGCTTGCTTGGGACCAACACCGGGGAGCTGTTTTTT	CASSLLGTNTGELFF
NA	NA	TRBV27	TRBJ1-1	TGTGCCAGCAGGCACTCCGAAACAGGGTACACTGAAGCTTTCTTT	CASRHSETGYTEAFF